One and the same sample provided the 29 T cell receptor beta chains below, sequenced in a study of shared clonotypes between healthy human individuals. Here immunoSEQ multiplex PCR was the method, and the copy in TCRdb shows in-frame clones only, minus some. The sample gives some 2,500,000 clones, 80% to 95% of which show up once; about 0.34% is in the top ten. Material: naive CD4+ T cells from PBMCs. Stated subset: CD45RA+ positively selected. The receptors here all came from a man between 18 and 29 years old in good health. Some clones in this sample may be carry-over from other donors' samples.

With regard to this clone: The identical CDR3 is also encoded by other nucleotide sequences in the sample. The J gene is TRBJ2-3, the V gene TRBV7-9, with D unclear. V was clipped by 5 bases and J by 2 bases, with 5 bases between them. Germline-derived CDR1 and CDR2 are SEHNR and FQNEAQ (reference sequence). The CDR3 length is 12 residues. The CDR3 loop reads CASSRDTDTQYF. CDR3 nucleotides: TGTGCCAGCAGCCGCGACACAGATACGCAGTATTTT.

In DNA, the CDR3 is TGCGCCAGCAGTCGAGACAGGGGCCCCTACGAGCAGTACTTC. Protein: CASSRDRGPYEQYF. This chain connects TRBV4-1 to TRBJ2-7, with 8 nucleotides matching TRBD1. The CDR3 spans 14 residues. J gave up 2 bases and V 6 bases, and 6 bases lay outside the gene matches. The germline gives CDR1 MGHRA, CDR2 YSYEKL.

Comment on this clone: Distinct nucleotide sequences in the sample also encode this CDR3. The chain recombines TRBV7-3 with TRBJ2-1, with 13 bases matching TRBD2. Germline V gene sequence: CDR1 SGHTA, CDR2 FQGTGA. The CDR3 covers 16 residues. V shed 2 bases, J shed 5 bases, and the junction held 3 bases outside the gene matches. The CDR3 here is CASSLWGTSGNNEQFF. CDR3 in DNA: TGTGCCAGCAGCTTATGGGGGACTAGCGGGAACAATGAGCAGTTCTTC.

The chain is built from TRBV5-6 and TRBJ2-2, with D hard to call. Germline lookup yields CDR1 SGHDT and CDR2 YYEEEE. V was clipped by 1 base and J by 6 bases, with 7 bases between them. The CDR3 is 13 residues long. CDR3 sequence: CASSLMISGELFF. CDR3 nucleotide sequence: TGTGCCAGCAGCTTGATGATTTCCGGGGAGCTGTTTTTT. The full variable domain, in which reference TRBV5-6 and TRBJ2-2 provide the parts outside the CDR3, is DAGVTQSPTHLIKTRGQQVTLRCSPKSGHDTVSWYQQALGQGPQFIFQYYEEEERQRGNFPDRFSGHQFPNYSSELNVNALLLGDSALYLCASSLMISGELFFGEGSRLTVL.

This sequence joins TRBV29-1 and TRBJ1-2; D uncertain. This CDR3 has 17 residues. Germline CDR1 SQVTM, CDR2 ANQGSEA. Between the trimmed V and J ends, which lost 2 bases and 0 bases, there was a span of 19 bases. CDR3 amino acids: CSVESPAVSTPNYGYTF. The DNA of the CDR3 is TGCAGCGTTGAATCCCCTGCAGTTTCTACGCCTAACTATGGCTACACCTTC.

This clone was seen only once. The rearrangement joins TRBV11-2 to TRBJ2-7; D could derive from TRBD1 or TRBD2 (5 bases each). The CDR3 is 14 residues long. Germline V gene lookup returns CDR1 SGHAT and CDR2 FQNNGV. Between the trimmed V and J ends, which lost 5 bases and 6 bases, there was a span of 17 bases. CDR3 DNA: TGTGCCAGCAGCGGCCGTGGGGACCCGCTCGAGCAGTACTTC. It yields the protein CASSGRGDPLEQYF.

This chain connects TRBV7-3 to TRBJ2-1; 12 bases line up with TRBD2. Germline lookup yields CDR1 SGHTA and CDR2 FQGTGA. The CDR3 length is 18 residues. The V gene end was trimmed by 1 base and the J gene end by 7 bases; junction bases not matched to a gene: 11. CDR3 coding DNA: TGTGCCAGCAGCTTAATGCCTAGCGGGAGGGGATTTAATAATGAGCAGTTCTTC. It encodes CASSLMPSGRGFNNEQFF. Supplemented by reference TRBV7-3 and TRBJ2-1, the full variable domain reads GAGVSQTPSNKVTEKGKYVELRCDPISGHTALYWYRQSLGQGPEFLIYFQGTGAADDSGLPNDRFFAVRPEGSVSTLKIQRTERGDSAVYLCASSLMPSGRGFNNEQFFGPGTRLTVL.

The genes are TRBV7-9 and TRBJ1-4; D is undetermined. V lost 2 bases, J lost 8 bases, and 12 bases lay in between. This CDR3 region has 14 residues. CDR1 SEHNR and CDR2 FQNEAQ come from the germline V gene (reference sequence). This chain's CDR3 is CASSLTLTGEKLFF. DNA for the CDR3: TGTGCCAGCAGCTTAACCTTAACGGGAGAAAAACTGTTTTTT. Using reference TRBV7-9 and TRBJ1-4 for the parts outside the CDR3, the full variable domain is DTGVSQNPRHKITKRGQNVTFRCDPISEHNRLYWYRQTLGQGPEFLTYFQNEAQLEKSRLLSDRFSAERPKGSFSTLEIQRTEQGDSAMYLCASSLTLTGEKLFFGSGTQLSVL.

The chain joins TRBV21-1 to TRBJ2-1; the table's D call, TRBD2, has no DNA check behind it. TRBV21-1 is recorded as a pseudogene. There are 16 residues in the CDR3. The CDR3 DNA follows: TGTGCCAGCAGCAGCCCTAGCGGGAGCTCCTACAATGAGCAGTTCTTC. Protein sequence: CASSSPSGSSYNEQFF.

The genes are TRBV18 and TRBJ2-5, with D tentatively TRBD1 (5 bases). Germline CDR1 is KGHSH and CDR2 is LQKENI. The V end was cut by 4 bases, the J end by 5 bases, with 11 bases between. The length of the CDR3 is 13 residues. In DNA, the CDR3 is TGTGCCAGCTCACAGCAGGGTTGGGAGACCCAGTACTTC. Translating it yields CASSQQGWETQYF.

The chain recombines TRBV6-1 with TRBJ2-1, with 11 bases aligning to TRBD2. The CDR3 is 14 amino acids. Per germline, CDR1 MNHNS and CDR2 SASEGT. The junction had 5 bases not matched to a gene; V was cut back by 4 bases and J by 9 bases. The CDR3, as DNA: TGTGCCAGCAGTGTAGCGGGAGGGTTCGGTGAGCAGTTCTTC. This gives the protein CASSVAGGFGEQFF.

V is TRBV9 and J is TRBJ2-2, with 8 bases lining up with TRBD2. The CDR3 sequence is 16 residues long. Germline CDR1 is SGDLS and CDR2 is YYNGEE. The trim removed 4 bases at V and 8 bases at J, leaving 13 bases unmatched. The CDR3 is CASSPAPGLGGGELFF. CDR3 DNA sequence: TGTGCCAGCAGCCCTGCCCCGGGACTAGGGGGTGGGGAGCTGTTTTTT.

Remarks on this clone: Distinct nucleotide sequences in the sample also encode this CDR3. This sequence joins TRBV5-1 and TRBJ2-3; 10 bases align to TRBD2. The CDR3 extends over 16 amino acids. CDR1 is SGHRS, CDR2 YFSETQ, per germline. V shed 0 bases and J 1 base; nucleotides not matched to a gene: 2. The CDR3 DNA sequence: TGCGCCAGCAGCTTGGAGGGGACTAGCGGCACAGATACGCAGTATTTT. This sequence encodes CASSLEGTSGTDTQYF.

The J gene is TRBJ2-7, the V gene TRBV6-1, with 8 bases identical to TRBD1. Germline V lookup: CDR1 MNHNS, CDR2 SASEGT. V dropped 10 bases and J dropped 0; count of bases not matched to a gene: 5. The CDR3 length is 13 residues. CDR3 sequence reads: CANGQGPSYEQYF. CDR3 sequence (DNA): TGTGCCAACGGACAGGGCCCCTCCTACGAGCAGTACTTC.

The chain recombines TRBV5-1 with TRBJ2-7; D possibly corresponds to TRBD1 (6 bases). The CDR3 sequence is 14 residues long. Trimming stripped 1 base from V and 3 bases from J, with 11 bases between. In germline, CDR1 is SGHRS, CDR2 YFSETQ. CDR3 region: CASSLRTGYYEQYF. The DNA of the CDR3 is TGCGCCAGCAGCTTGAGAACAGGGTACTACGAGCAGTACTTC.

CDR3 sequence reads: CASTLGTPINFTNTGELFF. In DNA, the CDR3 is TGTGCCAGTACTCTGGGGACTCCCATTAACTTTACTAACACCGGGGAGCTGTTTTTT. This chain links TRBV19 with TRBJ2-2, with D maybe TRBD2 (6 bases). Germline lookup yields CDR1 LNHDA and CDR2 SQIVND (reference sequence). The CDR3 contains 19 residues. Trimming shortened V by 7 bases and J by 2 bases, and 26 bases separated the two germline ends.

The rearrangement uses TRBV19 and TRBJ2-7, with 9 bases aligning to TRBD1. The CDR3 is made up of 14 amino acids. J lost 5 bases, V lost 5 bases, and 7 bases had no gene match. Germline lookup yields CDR1 LNHDA and CDR2 SQIVND (reference sequence). The CDR3 DNA reads TGTGCCAGTAGTTCGGACAGGGGTGCCCACGAGCAGTACTTC. The encoded protein is CASSSDRGAHEQYF.

This rearrangement joins TRBV15 to TRBJ1-5; D is possibly TRBD1 (6 bases). The CDR3 has 17 residues. V shed 5 bases and J shed 1 base, with 18 bases lying between them. In germline, CDR1 is LNHNV, CDR2 YYDKDF (reference sequence). The CDR3 DNA reads TGTGCCACCAGCCCAACCCTATCGGGGGCGAGCAATCAGCCCCAGCATTTT. Encoded protein: CATSPTLSGASNQPQHF.

This chain connects TRBV5-5 to TRBJ2-5; tentatively, D is TRBD1 (7 bases). Germline lookup yields CDR1 SGHKS and CDR2 YYEKEE (reference sequence). CDR3 length equals 16 residues. Trimming removed 4 bases from V and 3 bases from J, with 19 bases in between. The CDR3 bases are TGTGCCAGCAGCCCGCGGGACAGCCTTGGGGAAGAGACCCAGTACTTC. It specifies CASSPRDSLGEETQYF.

The chain recombines TRBV5-1 with TRBJ2-5, with D tentatively TRBD2 (6 bases). The J call may not be correct, given that the DNA end is closer to TRBJ2-7. The length of the CDR3 is 14 residues. Germline CDR1 SGHRS, CDR2 YFSETQ. The CDR3 loop is CASSLVPGVHEQYF. As DNA, the CDR3 is TGCGCCAGCAGCTTGGTTCCGGGAGTCCACGAGCAGTACTTC.

The V and J genes are TRBV19 and TRBJ2-2; 11 bases are a match to TRBD2. The CDR3 has 17 residues. The V gene's germline CDR1 is LNHDA and CDR2 SQIVND (reference sequence). The junction had 10 bases not matched to a gene; V was cut back by 6 bases and J by 4 bases. The CDR3 protein is CASSPRLAGGLTGELFF. In DNA, the CDR3 is TGTGCCAGTAGCCCCCGATTAGCGGGAGGGCTCACCGGGGAGCTGTTTTTT.

There are a few counts of this clone. The chain combines TRBV4-1 with TRBJ1-4, with D hard to call. Germline lookup yields CDR1 MGHRA and CDR2 YSYEKL. This CDR3 is 13 amino acids long. Trimming cost V 4 bases and J 8 bases, with 11 bases left between them. In DNA form, the CDR3 reads TGCGCCAGCAGCCCCGTTTTAAGCGAAAAACTGTTTTTT. Its protein product is CASSPVLSEKLFF.

The rearrangement links TRBV13 to TRBJ2-5; D might be TRBD2 (6 bases). The end of the DNA is better explained by TRBJ2-7, so the J call may be wrong. The CDR3 spans 13 residues. Looked up from germline, CDR1 is PRHDT and CDR2 is FYEKMQ (reference sequence). DNA for the CDR3: TGTGCCAGCAGCCGAGGACTAACCTACGAGCAGTACTTC. Translating it yields CASSRGLTYEQYF.

The chain employs TRBV7-8 and TRBJ2-2, with D maybe TRBD1 (5 bases). Trimming removed 2 bases at V and 2 bases at J, with 21 bases between. This CDR3 has 19 amino acids. The germline CDR1 and CDR2 sequences are SGHVS and FQNEAQ. DNA of the CDR3: TGTGCCAGCAGCTTATCTCAGGGAACCTATCCACCTAACACCGGGGAGCTGTTTTTT. Translation: CASSLSQGTYPPNTGELFF.

The gene calls are TRBV27 and TRBJ2-7; D possibly matches TRBD1 or TRBD2 (5 bases each). Germline V gives CDR1 MNHEY, CDR2 SMNVEV (reference sequence). Between the trimmed V and J ends, which lost 8 bases and 3 bases, there was a span of 14 bases. The CDR3 has 13 amino acids. The CDR3 here is CASGKGRIYEQYF. In DNA, the CDR3 is TGTGCCAGCGGGAAGGGGAGAATCTACGAGCAGTACTTC.

This chain uses TRBV7-6 with TRBJ2-1, with 10 nucleotides matching TRBD1. Germline CDR1 and CDR2: SGHVS and FNYEAQ. Trimming cost V 5 bases and J 8 bases; bases outside gene matches: 9. The CDR3 extends over 15 amino acids. CDR3 nucleotide sequence: TGTGCCAGCAGCCCCGGGGACAGGGGAGTCCATGAGCAGTTCTTC. Translation gives CASSPGDRGVHEQFF.

With regard to this clone: Other nucleotide sequences from this sample produce the same CDR3. The J gene is TRBJ2-1, the V gene TRBV2; 10 nucleotides line up with TRBD2. The CDR3 extends over 15 amino acids. The V segment lost 4 bases and the J segment 7 bases; nucleotides outside the gene matches: 7. Germline lookup yields CDR1 SNHLY and CDR2 FYNNEI. As DNA, the CDR3 is TGTGCCAGCAGTGGATCTAGCGGGAGTAGGAATGAGCAGTTCTTC. Residues: CASSGSSGSRNEQFF.

This chain links TRBV11-2 with TRBJ2-7, with D possibly TRBD2 on 6 matching bases. V was trimmed by 7 bases and J by 7 bases, leaving 23 bases between them. The CDR3 spans 15 residues. Germline CDR1 and CDR2: SGHAT and FQNNGV. The CDR3 protein is CASTPRAGMLREQYF. Written as DNA, the CDR3 is TGTGCCAGCACCCCCAGGGCGGGGATGCTCAGGGAGCAGTACTTC.

This clone was seen a handful of times. The chain carries TRBV6-1 and TRBJ1-1; D remains unclear. Germline V gene sequence: CDR1 MNHNS, CDR2 SASEGT. The CDR3 covers 13 residues. V was clipped by 6 bases and J by 3 bases, with 11 bases between them. The CDR3 DNA reads TGTGCCAGCAGCGACCCTGGGGACACTGAAGCTTTCTTT. Its protein product is CASSDPGDTEAFF.